This entry describes one T cell receptor (beta chain). This receptor's antigen is unknown. Base-call qualities are not available, and no considerably larger clone is one nucleotide away. The donors were healthy, HIV-negative adults with no recently reported acute infections or vaccinations. Every donor was a Caucasian adult residing in Nashville, Tennessee, USA. CD4+ T cells were enriched by magnetic negative selection, after which naive cells were positively selected on CD45RA and the negative fraction was taken as the memory subset. After blood collection by leukapheresis, PBMCs were isolated using Ficoll-Histopaque density gradient centrifugation and then cryopreserved in the vapor phase of liquid nitrogen. Purity and quantity of every magnetically sorted T cell population were checked by analytical flow cytometry. Genomic DNA was isolated from every sorted fraction and measured by UV absorbance on a Nanodrop 2000c.

Deletion took 3 bases off V and 0 bases off J, with a span of 15 bases between the germline ends. From the cysteine through the phenylalanine, the CDR3 covers 17 amino acids. The retained sequence is limited to the CDR3, 51 bases, with the frame set at the first base. The germline V gene specifies MDHEN as CDR1 and SYDVKM as CDR2. These data belong to a study of shared clonotypes between healthy human individuals (dated by TCRdb to 2020 to 2022). Background for the entire study: A few men and two women, aged 18 to 49 years, made up the cohort. For each donor, CD4 naive and CD4 memory were each given three plates, CD8 naive was given two plates, and CD8 memory was given one plate. To estimate repertoire size and how much clonotype sharing occurs between individuals, the study deeply sequenced the blood TCR repertoires of 4 to 6 healthy adults. To increase sequencing depth and limit assay-specific biases, TCR repertoire library preparation and sequencing were carried out by different laboratories using diverse techniques. Leukapheresis yielded between about 0.94 and 8.9 billion PBMCs per donor.

The paper as a whole reports these results and caveats: Pairwise subsampling indicated that sequencing depth was expected to affect the degree of clonotype sharing among donors. Clonotypes shared by all four sorted-subset donors showed higher generation probabilities than non-shared clonotypes. When several donors were compared, the shared fraction of clonotypes was about 5% for naive CD4, around 3.5% for naive CD8, more than 2% for memory CD4, and approximately 0.4% for memory CD8. Only blood was sampled, and tissue TCR repertoires likely differ from those in blood. Because the study included a small number of donors, the genetic and exposure-history diversity represented was limited. Naive subsets generally had larger estimated clonotype richness than memory subsets did. Incomplete sequencing was indicated by rarefaction of sorted-subset datasets, despite the large sequencing depth.

Using the deep immunoSEQ assay, multiplex PCR amplified TCR CDR3 regions from genomic DNA. Extracted genomic DNA from each cell subset was spread evenly across all wells of several immunoSEQ 96-well plates, with each plate serving as a replicate. For sorted subsets, each replicate PCR was loaded with about 200 ng genomic DNA, equivalent to 25,000 to 35,000 T cell genomes. Purified libraries were measured with a Qubit 3.0 fluorometer, size-checked on a Bioanalyzer 2100, and measured again with the KAPA Library Quantification kit. Every immunoSEQ 96-well plate was sequenced on a dedicated single-read 150-cycle Illumina NextSeq 550 flow cell. The authors' pipeline ran thus. Because the immunoSEQ output held only junctional sequences and lacked quality scores, the filtering could not match the filtering applied to full-length reads. Sequences were annotated with PyIR, a Python wrapper for IgBLAST v1.9, using IMGT germline references to assign V/J genes and CDR3. Any read was removed if the V/J assignment was weak (E-value above 1e-6), the CDR3 was missing, or the read contained stop codons, out-of-frame junctions, or ambiguous translated residues. V3J clonotypes were defined by identical inferred V gene, J gene, and CDR3 amino acid sequence. Percentage overlap between repertoires was calculated by dividing the number of shared unique clonotypes by the size of the smaller repertoire. Three approaches were used to assess repertoire richness: RTK rarefaction, the Chao1 estimator, and Recon v2.1 estimates of unobserved clonotypes. OLGA was used to compute generation probabilities for all TCRbeta clonotypes that the gDNA method yielded from a handful of donors. Drawn from immuneACCESS, this table holds only the in-frame rearrangements with V and J called that TCRdb kept. Clones are partly lost; checked studies trace under half to an unresolved V gene and leave the rest unexplained. D and trimming come from the DNA, and the V and J calls and clone size come from that table. The table for this sample lists approximately 1,000,000 clones; about four fifths of them were counted only once. The top ten clones comprise 0.5% to 0.6% of the sample.

The sequenced sample was memory CD4+ T cells from PBMCs. The cell subset or site label corresponds to: CD45RA-negative fraction. The rearranged chain carries TRBV28 and TRBJ1-3; no D segment can be confidently identified. This receptor was taken from a young man in good health. Some clones in this sample may be carry-over from other donors' samples. Read as DNA, the sequence is TGTGCCAGCAGTTTTTTCGGGCTCGGTAGCTCTGGAAACACCATATATTTT. It is translated as CASSFFGLGSSGNTIYF.